This T cell receptor beta chain was captured in a study of patients and donors after allogeneic stem cell transplantation. This clonotype was detected only a few times. One entry per CDR3 protein results from TCRdb running MiXCR on the RT-PCR reads. The data show 200,000 to 250,000 distinct CDR3 sequences, around two fifths seen once. V lost 1 base, J lost 1 base, and 9 bases lay in between. CDR1 and CDR2 from the germline V gene are SGHTA and FQGNSA. CDR3 size: 15 residues. Sequenced: blood, either unsorted or a sorted T cell fraction (not recorded which). The TCR sequence derives from a human donor who was either an allogeneic HSCT recipient or a stem cell or donor lymphocyte infusion donor (not recorded which). It is not recorded whose cells these are; they may come from a transplant donor. The chain couples TRBV7-2 to TRBJ2-3; D ambiguous. CDR3 residues: CASSLVVLGTDTQYF. The CDR3 DNA follows: TGTGCCAGCAGCTTAGTAGTCCTTGGCACAGATACGCAGTATTTT.